This paragraph reports one T cell receptor beta chain. Its antigen is not known. In germline, CDR1 is KGHDR, CDR2 SFDVKD. V gave up 6 bases and J gave up 2 bases, with 11 bases separating them. The CDR3 length is 14 residues. The sample comes from a study of early T cells in non-severe SARS-CoV-2 infection. Study overall: RNA in bulk from unsorted whole blood was sequenced, and chains were unpaired. Points from the study as a whole: Private and CD4 specificities were missed by VDJdb matching, which favored anti-spike CD8 responses.

Unique molecular identifiers (one per individual cDNA molecule) were attached. In TCRdb, the 5' RACE reads were re-called with MiXCR into one record per CDR3 protein. The sample gives under 65,000 distinct CDR3 sequences, around 11% of which show up once; about 4% is in the top ten. The sequenced sample was whole blood. This rearrangement joins TRBV24-1 to TRBJ2-3; D is ambiguous. The TCR was taken from an adult who was a healthcare worker with PCR-confirmed SARS-CoV-2 infection or an uninfected control (not recorded which). The CDR3 protein is CATSNRVLTDTQYF. Written as DNA, the CDR3 is TGTGCCACCAGTAACCGGGTCCTCACAGATACGCAGTATTTT.